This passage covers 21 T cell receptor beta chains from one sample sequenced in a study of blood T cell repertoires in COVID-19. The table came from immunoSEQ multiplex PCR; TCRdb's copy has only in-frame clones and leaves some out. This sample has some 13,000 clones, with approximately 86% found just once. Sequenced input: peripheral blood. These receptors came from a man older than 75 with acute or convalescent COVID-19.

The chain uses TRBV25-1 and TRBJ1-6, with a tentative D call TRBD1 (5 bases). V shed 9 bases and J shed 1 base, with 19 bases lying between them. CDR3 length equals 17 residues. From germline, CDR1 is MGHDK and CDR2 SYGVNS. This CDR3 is CASTKGGGGSYNSPLHF. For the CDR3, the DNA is TGTGCCAGTACCAAGGGTGGCGGGGGTTCCTATAATTCACCCCTCCACTTT.

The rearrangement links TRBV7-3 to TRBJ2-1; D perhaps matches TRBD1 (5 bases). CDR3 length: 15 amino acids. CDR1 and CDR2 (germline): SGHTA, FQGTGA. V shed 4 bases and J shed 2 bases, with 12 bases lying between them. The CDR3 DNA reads TGTGCCAGCAGCTCACGGACACAACCCTACAATGAGCAGTTCTTC. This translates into CASSSRTQPYNEQFF.

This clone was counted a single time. The CDR3 is CASSVAATNEKLFF. The CDR3 DNA is TGTGCCAGCTCAGTGGCAGCAACTAATGAAAAACTGTTTTTT. The gene calls are TRBV18 and TRBJ1-4, with no clear D. This CDR3 is 14 amino acids long. V was trimmed by 5 bases and J by 0 bases, leaving 7 bases between them. CDR1 and CDR2 (germline): KGHSH, LQKENI.

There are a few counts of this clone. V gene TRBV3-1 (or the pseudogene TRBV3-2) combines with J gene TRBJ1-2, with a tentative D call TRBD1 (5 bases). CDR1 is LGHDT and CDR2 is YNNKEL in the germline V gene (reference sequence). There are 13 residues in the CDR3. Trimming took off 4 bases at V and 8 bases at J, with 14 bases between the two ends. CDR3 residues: CASSPLGAEGYTF. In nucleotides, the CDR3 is TGTGCCAGCAGCCCCCTTGGGGCTGAGGGCTACACCTTC.

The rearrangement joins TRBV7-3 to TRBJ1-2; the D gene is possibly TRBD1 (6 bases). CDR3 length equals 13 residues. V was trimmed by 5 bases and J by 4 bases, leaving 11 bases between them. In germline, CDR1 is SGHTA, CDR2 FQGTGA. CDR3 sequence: CASSPGQLYGYTF. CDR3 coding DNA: TGTGCCAGCAGCCCCGGACAGCTCTATGGCTACACCTTC.

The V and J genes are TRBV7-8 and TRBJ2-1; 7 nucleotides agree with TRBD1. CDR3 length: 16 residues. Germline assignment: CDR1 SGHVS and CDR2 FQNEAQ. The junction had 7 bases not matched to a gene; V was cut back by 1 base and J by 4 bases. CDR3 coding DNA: TGTGCCAGCAGCTTAGGGGACAGCAGATTATACAATGAGCAGTTCTTC. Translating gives CASSLGDSRLYNEQFF. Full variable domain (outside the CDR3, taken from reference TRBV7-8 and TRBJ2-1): GAGVSQSPRYKVAKRGQDVALRCDPISGHVSLFWYQQALGQGPEFLTYFQNEAQLDKSGLPSDRFFAERPEGSVSTLKIQRTQQEDSAVYLCASSLGDSRLYNEQFFGPGTRLTVL.

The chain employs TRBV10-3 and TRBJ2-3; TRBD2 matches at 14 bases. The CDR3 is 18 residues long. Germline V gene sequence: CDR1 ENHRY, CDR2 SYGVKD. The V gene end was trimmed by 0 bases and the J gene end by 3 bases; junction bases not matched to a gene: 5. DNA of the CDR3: TGTGCCATCAGTGAGTCCGGGACTAGCGGGAGAGGGACAGATACGCAGTATTTT. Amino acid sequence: CAISESGTSGRGTDTQYF.

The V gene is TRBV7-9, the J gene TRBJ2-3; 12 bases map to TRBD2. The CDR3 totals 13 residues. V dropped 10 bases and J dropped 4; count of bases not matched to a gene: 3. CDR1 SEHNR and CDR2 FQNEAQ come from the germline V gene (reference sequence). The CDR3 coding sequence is TGTGCCACTCGACTAGCGGGGGCAGATACGCAGTATTTT. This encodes CATRLAGADTQYF. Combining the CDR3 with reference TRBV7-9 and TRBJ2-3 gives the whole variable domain DTGVSQNPRHKITKRGQNVTFRCDPISEHNRLYWYRQTLGQGPEFLTYFQNEAQLEKSRLLSDRFSAERPKGSFSTLEIQRTEQGDSAMYLCATRLAGADTQYFGPGTRLTVL.

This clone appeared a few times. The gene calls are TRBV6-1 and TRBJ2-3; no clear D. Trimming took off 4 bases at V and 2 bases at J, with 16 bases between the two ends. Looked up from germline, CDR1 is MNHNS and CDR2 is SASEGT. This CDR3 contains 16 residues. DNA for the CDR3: TGTGCCAGCAGTGCCCCAACAGTCCCTACCACAGATACGCAGTATTTT. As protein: CASSAPTVPTTDTQYF.

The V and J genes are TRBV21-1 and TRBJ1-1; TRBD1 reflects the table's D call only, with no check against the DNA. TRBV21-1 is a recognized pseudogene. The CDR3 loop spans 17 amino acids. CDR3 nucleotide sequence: TGTGCCAGCAGCAAAGTGTGGGACAGCTCATTGAACACTGAAGCTTTCTTT. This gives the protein CASSKVWDSSLNTEAFF.

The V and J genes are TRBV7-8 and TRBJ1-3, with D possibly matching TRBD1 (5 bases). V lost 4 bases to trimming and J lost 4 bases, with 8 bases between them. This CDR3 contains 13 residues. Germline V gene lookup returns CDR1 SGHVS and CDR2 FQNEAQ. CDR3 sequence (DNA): TGTGCCAGCAGCTCGACAGCCGGAAACACCATATATTTT. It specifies CASSSTAGNTIYF.

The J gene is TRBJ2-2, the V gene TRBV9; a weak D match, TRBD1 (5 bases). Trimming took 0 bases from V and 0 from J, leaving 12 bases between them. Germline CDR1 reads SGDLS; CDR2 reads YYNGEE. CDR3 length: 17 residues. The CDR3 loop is CASSVAGAAPNTGELFF. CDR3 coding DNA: TGTGCCAGCAGCGTAGCTGGGGCCGCTCCGAACACCGGGGAGCTGTTTTTT.

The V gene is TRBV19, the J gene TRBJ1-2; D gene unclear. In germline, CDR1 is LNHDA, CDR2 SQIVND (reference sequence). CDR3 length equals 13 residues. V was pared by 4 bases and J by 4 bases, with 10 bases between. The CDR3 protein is CASSKASGYGYTF. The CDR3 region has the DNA TGTGCCAGTAGTAAGGCGTCAGGCTATGGCTACACCTTC.

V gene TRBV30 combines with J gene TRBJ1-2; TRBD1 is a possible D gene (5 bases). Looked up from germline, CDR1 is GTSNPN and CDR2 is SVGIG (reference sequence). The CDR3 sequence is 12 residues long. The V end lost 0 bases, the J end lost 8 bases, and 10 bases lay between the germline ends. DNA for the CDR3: TGTGCCTGGAGTGTAGGGGTTGGGGGCTACACCTTC. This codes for CAWSVGVGGYTF.

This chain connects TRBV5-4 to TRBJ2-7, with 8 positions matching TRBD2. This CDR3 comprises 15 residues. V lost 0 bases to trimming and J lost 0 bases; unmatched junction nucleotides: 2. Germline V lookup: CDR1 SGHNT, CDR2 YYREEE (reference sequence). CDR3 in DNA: TGTGCCAGCAGCTTGGTAGGGACTAGCTCCTACGAGCAGTACTTC. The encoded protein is CASSLVGTSSYEQYF. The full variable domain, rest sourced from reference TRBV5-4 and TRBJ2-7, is ETGVTQSPTHLIKTRGQQVTLRCSSQSGHNTVSWYQQALGQGPQFIFQYYREEENGRGNFPPRFSGLQFPNYSSELNVNALELDDSALYLCASSLVGTSSYEQYFGPGTRLTVT.

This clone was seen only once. The CDR3 loop reads CASSFAGTSGSNEQFF. DNA for the CDR3: TGTGCCAGCAGCTTTGCCGGGACTAGCGGGAGCAATGAGCAGTTCTTC. The V and J genes are TRBV11-2 and TRBJ2-1, with TRBD2 identical over 14 bases. Germline trimming cut 3 bases from V and 6 bases from J; bases unmatched to any gene: 4. Germline assignment: CDR1 SGHAT and CDR2 FQNNGV. There are 16 residues in the CDR3.

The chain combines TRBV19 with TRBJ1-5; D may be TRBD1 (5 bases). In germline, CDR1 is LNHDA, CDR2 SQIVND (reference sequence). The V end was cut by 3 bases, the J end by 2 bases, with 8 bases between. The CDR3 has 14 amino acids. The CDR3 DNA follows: TGTGCCAGTAGTATCGGGGGACGCAATCAGCCCCAGCATTTT. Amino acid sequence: CASSIGGRNQPQHF.

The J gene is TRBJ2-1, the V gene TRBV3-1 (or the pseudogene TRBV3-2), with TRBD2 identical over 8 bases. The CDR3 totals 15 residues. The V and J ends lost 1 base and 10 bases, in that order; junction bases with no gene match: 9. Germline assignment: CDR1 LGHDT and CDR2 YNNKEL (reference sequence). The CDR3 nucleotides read TGTGCCAGCAGCCAAGCCTTGGCGGGGGGAGGAGAGCAGTTCTTC. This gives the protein CASSQALAGGGEQFF.

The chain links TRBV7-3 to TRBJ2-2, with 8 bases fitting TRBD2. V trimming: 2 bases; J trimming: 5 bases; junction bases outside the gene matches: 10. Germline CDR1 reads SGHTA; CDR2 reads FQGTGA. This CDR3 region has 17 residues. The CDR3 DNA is TGTGCCAGCAGCTTACAAAGCGGGAGTCGTAGGACCGGGGAGCTGTTTTTT. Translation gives CASSLQSGSRRTGELFF.

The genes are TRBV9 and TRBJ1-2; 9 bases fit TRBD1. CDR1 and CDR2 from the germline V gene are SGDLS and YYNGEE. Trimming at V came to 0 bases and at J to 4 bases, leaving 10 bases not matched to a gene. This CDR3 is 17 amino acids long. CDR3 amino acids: CASSVVGTTGGVYGYTF. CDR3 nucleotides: TGTGCCAGCAGCGTAGTGGGGACAACAGGGGGCGTCTATGGCTACACCTTC.

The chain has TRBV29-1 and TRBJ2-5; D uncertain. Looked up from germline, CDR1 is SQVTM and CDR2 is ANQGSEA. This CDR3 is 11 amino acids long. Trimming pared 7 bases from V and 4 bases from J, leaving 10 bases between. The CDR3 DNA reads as TGCAGCGCTGGGCAGTCAGAGACCCAGTACTTC. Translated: CSAGQSETQYF. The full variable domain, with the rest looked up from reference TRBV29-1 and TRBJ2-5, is SAVISQKPSRDICQRGTSLTIQCQVDSQVTMMFWYRQQPGQSLTLIATANQGSEATYESGFVIDKFPISRPNLTFSTLTVSNMSPEDSSIYLCSAGQSETQYFGPGTRLLVL.